These 22 T cell receptor beta chains share one sample of origin, sequenced in a study of shared clonotypes between healthy human individuals. The table came from immunoSEQ multiplex PCR; TCRdb's copy has only in-frame clones and leaves some out. The data show about 2.1 million clones, with 93% seen just once and under 2% held by the top ten. Terminally differentiated effector memory CD45RA+ cells were left out of the naive CD8 fraction, which was CD45RO-negative and positively selected for CCR7. Sequenced material: naive CD8+ T cells from PBMCs. The source of these receptors is a man aged 18 to 30 in good health. Some clones in this sample may be carry-over from other donors' samples.

J is TRBJ2-5 and V is TRBV28; 11 bases line up with TRBD2. Germline V gene sequence: CDR1 MDHEN, CDR2 SYDVKM. The CDR3 has 18 residues. J lost 5 bases, V lost 2 bases, and 13 bases had no gene match. CDR3 DNA: TGTGCCAGCAGTTTAAGGGTTAGCGGGAGGGCCGGGGGTGAGACCCAGTACTTC. It translates to CASSLRVSGRAGGETQYF.

The chain employs TRBV9 and TRBJ1-5, with 7 bases identical to TRBD1. V shed 0 bases and J 3 bases; nucleotides not matched to a gene: 6. Germline assignment: CDR1 SGDLS and CDR2 YYNGEE. The CDR3 extends over 16 amino acids. In DNA form, the CDR3 reads TGTGCCAGCAGCGTAGGCGCAGGGGGATACAATCAGCCCCAGCATTTT. Its protein is CASSVGAGGYNQPQHF.

The V call is TRBV27, the J call TRBJ1-1; the D gene is possibly TRBD1 (6 bases). CDR3 length: 14 amino acids. Germline-derived CDR1 and CDR2 are MNHEY and SMNVEV (reference sequence). V lost 3 bases and J 1 base, leaving 9 bases between the germline ends. The CDR3 nucleotides read TGTGCCAGCAGTTTGAGGGGGGAGAACACTGAAGCTTTCTTT. Residues: CASSLRGENTEAFF.

This chain connects TRBV19 to TRBJ1-1; D call uncertain. The V end lost 1 base, the J end lost 6 bases, and 9 bases lay between the germline ends. The CDR3 is made up of 13 amino acids. Looked up from germline, CDR1 is LNHDA and CDR2 is SQIVND (reference sequence). The CDR3 DNA is TGTGCCAGTAGTATAGGGCCGTACGCTGAAGCTTTCTTT. This codes for CASSIGPYAEAFF.

This chain connects TRBV7-8 to TRBJ1-1, with TRBD1 matching 9 bases. Germline CDR1 and CDR2: SGHVS and FQNEAQ. The CDR3 contains 16 residues. Trimming removed 4 bases from V and 1 base from J; junction bases left unmatched: 7. This CDR3 is CASSSGQGQTNTEAFF. For the CDR3, the DNA is TGTGCCAGCAGCTCTGGACAGGGGCAGACGAACACTGAAGCTTTCTTT.

A note on this clone: This CDR3 is also generated by other DNA sequences in the sample. The rearrangement joins TRBV27 to TRBJ2-1; 10 bases fit TRBD2. Germline V lookup: CDR1 MNHEY, CDR2 SMNVEV (reference sequence). V lost 3 bases and J lost 7; bases outside the gene matches: 3. The CDR3 has 14 amino acids. CDR3 DNA sequence: TGTGCCAGCAGTTTTCTAGCGGGAGATAATGAGCAGTTCTTC. Translated, it gives CASSFLAGDNEQFF.

V usage is TRBV7-9 and J usage is TRBJ2-7; TRBD1 matches at 7 bases. V gave up 8 bases and J gave up 1 base; unmatched junction bases: 8. Germline CDR1 and CDR2: SEHNR and FQNEAQ (reference sequence). The CDR3 sequence is 14 residues long. The CDR3 DNA reads TGTGCCAGCGCTTTAGGGGGCTGGTCCTACGAGCAGTACTTC. It yields the protein CASALGGWSYEQYF.

The CDR3 DNA follows: TGTGCCAGCAGCTTGGGTAATTCACCCCTCCACTTT. This translates into CASSLGNSPLHF. The chain uses TRBV11-2 and TRBJ1-6; D unresolved. V lost 3 bases, J lost 6 bases, and 3 bases lay in between. Germline assignment: CDR1 SGHAT and CDR2 FQNNGV. The CDR3 totals 12 residues.

The V call is TRBV2, the J call TRBJ2-1, with D tentatively TRBD2 (6 bases). Trimming removed 6 bases at V and 7 bases at J, with 19 bases between. Germline values: CDR1 SNHLY, CDR2 FYNNEI. The CDR3 loop spans 15 amino acids. Here the CDR3 DNA reads TGTGCCAGCAGGGGACGGGACTCTCGACGGAATGAGCAGTTCTTC. Its protein is CASRGRDSRRNEQFF.

J is TRBJ2-7 and V is TRBV6-5; D uncertain. The V end lost 5 bases, the J end lost 4 bases, and 12 bases lay between the germline ends. CDR3 size: 13 residues. CDR1 is MNHEY, CDR2 SVGAGI, per germline. The DNA for the CDR3 is TGTGCCAGCAGTCCGACTCGTGGATACGAGCAGTACTTC. Its translation: CASSPTRGYEQYF.

The chain couples TRBV5-4 to TRBJ2-5, with D uncertain. The J call may be faulty, since TRBJ2-7 better matches the DNA end. The germline V gene has CDR1 SGHNT and CDR2 YYREEE (reference sequence). The CDR3 is 13 residues long. The CDR3 spells CASSEAPAYEQYF. In DNA form, the CDR3 reads TGTGCCAGCAGTGAAGCACCGGCCTACGAGCAGTACTTC.

Concerning this clone: This CDR3 is missing its conserved last phenylalanine or tryptophan, likely due to a read error. The DNA is omitted, as the CDR3 cannot be located on it reliably, and the CDR3 follows TCRdb's listing. V usage is TRBV5-1 and J usage is TRBJ2-4. The germline gives CDR1 SGHRS, CDR2 YFSETQ. Termini included, the CDR3 measures 8 amino acids. CDR3 protein: CASSLVAI.

The V call is TRBV27, the J call TRBJ1-2; D not certain. V was clipped by 8 bases and J by 5 bases, with 12 bases between them. The CDR3 extends over 12 amino acids. The V gene's germline CDR1 is MNHEY and CDR2 SMNVEV (reference sequence). CDR3 residues: CASAVAWYGYTF. The DNA for the CDR3 is TGTGCCAGCGCGGTCGCTTGGTATGGCTACACCTTC.

The chain links TRBV9 to TRBJ1-4, with D hard to call. The CDR3 is 15 residues long. Germline values: CDR1 SGDLS, CDR2 YYNGEE. Trimming stripped 3 bases from V and 8 bases from J, with 17 bases between. CDR3 residues: CASSADGTFGEKLFF. The CDR3 nucleotides read TGTGCCAGCAGCGCCGACGGCACTTTCGGGGAAAAACTGTTTTTT. The full variable domain, in which reference TRBV9 and TRBJ1-4 provide the parts outside the CDR3, is DSGVTQTPKHLITATGQRVTLRCSPRSGDLSVYWYQQSLDQGLQFLIQYYNGEERAKGNILERFSAQQFPDLHSELNLSSLELGDSALYFCASSADGTFGEKLFFGSGTQLSVL.

As DNA, the CDR3 is TGTGCCAGCAGCGGCCAACTGGGGGTACCCAGGGATGAGCAGTTCTTC. Translating gives CASSGQLGVPRDEQFF. The chain couples TRBV13 to TRBJ2-1; D may correspond to TRBD1 or TRBD2 (5 bases each). This CDR3 is 16 amino acids long. Germline V gene sequence: CDR1 PRHDT, CDR2 FYEKMQ (reference sequence). The germline V and J ends were trimmed by 5 bases and 8 bases, with 22 bases remaining between them.

This sequence joins TRBV28 and TRBJ2-3; TRBD2 matches at 7 bases. The V segment lost 2 bases and the J segment 3 bases; nucleotides outside the gene matches: 17. Looked up from germline, CDR1 is MDHEN and CDR2 is SYDVKM. The CDR3 has 19 amino acids. In nucleotides, the CDR3 is TGTGCCAGCAGTTTAGGGCGGGGGTTTGAAGCGTGGTCAACAGATACGCAGTATTTT. Translating gives CASSLGRGFEAWSTDTQYF.

Concerning this clone: The same CDR3 arises from other DNA sequences in this sample as well. The V and J genes are TRBV19 and TRBJ2-7; no clear D. The V and J ends lost 5 bases and 2 bases respectively, with 10 bases between them. CDR1 and CDR2 (germline): LNHDA, SQIVND (reference sequence). CDR3 length equals 13 residues. The CDR3: CASSPTGPYEQYF. The CDR3 DNA is TGTGCCAGTAGTCCTACTGGGCCCTACGAGCAGTACTTC. The whole variable domain, filled in from reference TRBV19 and TRBJ2-7, reads DGGITQSPKYLFRKEGQNVTLSCEQNLNHDAMYWYRQDPGQGLRLIYYSQIVNDFQKGDIAEGYSVSREKKESFPLTVTSAQKNPTAFYLCASSPTGPYEQYFGPGTRLTVT.

The chain employs TRBV4-1 and TRBJ2-1; 13 bases align to TRBD2. In germline, CDR1 is MGHRA, CDR2 YSYEKL. V lost 3 bases and J lost 7; bases outside the gene matches: 6. This CDR3 comprises 16 residues. Written as DNA, the CDR3 is TGCGCCAGCAGCCACGGACTAGCGGGAGCATTGAATGAGCAGTTCTTC. Protein: CASSHGLAGALNEQFF.

The chain combines TRBV28 with TRBJ1-5; TRBD1 matches at 10 bases. The germline CDR1 and CDR2 sequences are MDHEN and SYDVKM. Trimming took 8 bases from V and 7 from J; bases not matched to a gene: 8. The CDR3 contains 14 residues. CDR3 sequence reads: CASAPGQGKQPQHF. CDR3 nucleotides: TGTGCCAGCGCCCCGGGACAGGGGAAACAGCCCCAGCATTTT.

Worth noting for this clone: The identical CDR3 is also encoded by other nucleotide sequences in the sample. The chain couples TRBV27 to TRBJ2-3; D is uncertain. The germline V gene encodes CDR1 MNHEY and CDR2 SMNVEV (reference sequence). CDR3 length: 14 amino acids. Trimming left V 8 bases short and J 3 bases short, with 15 bases between. The CDR3 spells CASSWGLNTDTQYF. DNA for the CDR3: TGTGCCAGCTCGTGGGGATTGAATACAGATACGCAGTATTTT.

A word on this clone: The sample has other DNA sequences that encode this CDR3 too. V and J are TRBV7-9 and TRBJ2-1, with unresolved D. Deletions cut 3 bases from V and 8 bases from J, with 5 bases between. This CDR3 has 11 amino acids. Germline CDR1 and CDR2: SEHNR and FQNEAQ (reference sequence). The CDR3 sequence is CASSFSDEQFF. CDR3 in DNA: TGTGCCAGCAGCTTTTCGGATGAGCAGTTCTTC.

This chain connects TRBV7-9 to TRBJ2-2; D is uncertain. Germline loops: CDR1 SEHNR, CDR2 FQNEAQ (reference sequence). The CDR3 extends over 13 amino acids. Trimming shortened V by 3 bases and J by 5 bases, and 7 bases separated the two germline ends. The CDR3 here is CASSFYSTGELFF. Here the CDR3 DNA reads TGTGCCAGCAGCTTCTACAGTACCGGGGAGCTGTTTTTT. The whole variable domain, remainder taken from reference TRBV7-9 and TRBJ2-2, is DTGVSQNPRHKITKRGQNVTFRCDPISEHNRLYWYRQTLGQGPEFLTYFQNEAQLEKSRLLSDRFSAERPKGSFSTLEIQRTEQGDSAMYLCASSFYSTGELFFGEGSRLTVL.